This T cell receptor (beta chain) was identified in a study of STAT5B mutations in CD4+ large granular lymphocyte leukemia. Study at large: The CDR3 'QG' motif was associated with a particular HLA allele among healthy donors.

Some clones are missing from TCRdb's copy, which holds only in-frame ones; the method was immunoSEQ multiplex PCR. The table has some 21,000 clones, 70% to 75% seen once. The CDR3 sequence is 16 residues long. Per germline, CDR1 MGHRA and CDR2 YSYEKL. V gave up 1 base and J gave up 4 bases, with 14 bases separating them. Notes on this clone: The antigen is undetermined.

Overall study findings and caveats: No patients shared main leukemic clonotypes, though about 25% appeared at low frequency elsewhere. 8/27 top patient clones versus 2/35 control clones were TRBV06-family. Patient CD4-sorted repertoires stayed more clonal than healthy ones after leukemic-clone removal.

This receptor was taken from a human donor in good health. V gene TRBV4-1 combines with J gene TRBJ1-3; weak D call: TRBD1 (5 bases). The sequencing sample was made of CD4+ T cells from blood buffy coats. The CDR3 nucleotides read TGCGCCAGCAGCCAAGGGGGCCCCGGGGCCGGAAACACCATATATTTT. Its protein product is CASSQGGPGAGNTIYF.